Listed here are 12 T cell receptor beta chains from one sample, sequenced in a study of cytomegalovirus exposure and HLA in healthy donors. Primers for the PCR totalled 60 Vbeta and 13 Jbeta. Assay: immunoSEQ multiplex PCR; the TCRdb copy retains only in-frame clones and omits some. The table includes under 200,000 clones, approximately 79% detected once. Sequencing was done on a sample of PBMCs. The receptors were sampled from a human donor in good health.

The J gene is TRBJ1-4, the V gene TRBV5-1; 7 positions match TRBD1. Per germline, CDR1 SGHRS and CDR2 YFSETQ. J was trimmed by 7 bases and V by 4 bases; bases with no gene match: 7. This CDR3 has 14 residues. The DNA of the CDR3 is TGCGCCAGCAGCCTACAGGGGTCGCTTGAAAAACTGTTTTTT. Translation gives CASSLQGSLEKLFF.

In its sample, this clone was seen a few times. CDR3 protein: CASRGLWDYGYTF. In nucleotides, the CDR3 is TGTGCCAGCAGGGGACTATGGGACTATGGCTACACCTTC. The rearrangement links TRBV25-1 to TRBJ1-2; possibly TRBD1 for D (5 bases). This CDR3 is 13 amino acids long. The V gene's germline CDR1 is MGHDK and CDR2 SYGVNS. The germline V and J ends were trimmed by 6 bases and 3 bases, with 11 bases remaining between them.

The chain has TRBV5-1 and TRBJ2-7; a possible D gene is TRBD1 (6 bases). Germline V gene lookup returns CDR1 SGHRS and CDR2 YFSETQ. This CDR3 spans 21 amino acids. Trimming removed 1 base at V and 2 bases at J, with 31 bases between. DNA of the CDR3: TGCGCCAGCAGCTTGCTTCAAGGGGGATCCCCGTCTGGGGTCAGGGCCTACGAGCAGTACTTC. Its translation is CASSLLQGGSPSGVRAYEQYF. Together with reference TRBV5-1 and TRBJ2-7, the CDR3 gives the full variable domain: KAGVTQTPRYLIKTRGQQVTLSCSPISGHRSVSWYQQTPGQGLQFLFEYFSETQRNKGNFPGRFSGRQFSNSRSEMNVSTLELGDSALYLCASSLLQGGSPSGVRAYEQYFGPGTRLTVT.

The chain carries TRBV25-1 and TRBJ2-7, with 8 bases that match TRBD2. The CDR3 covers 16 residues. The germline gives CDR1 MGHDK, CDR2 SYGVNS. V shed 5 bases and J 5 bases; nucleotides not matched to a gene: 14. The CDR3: CASSSKVASGFNEQYF. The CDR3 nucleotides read TGTGCCAGCAGTTCAAAGGTAGCTAGCGGGTTTAACGAGCAGTACTTC.

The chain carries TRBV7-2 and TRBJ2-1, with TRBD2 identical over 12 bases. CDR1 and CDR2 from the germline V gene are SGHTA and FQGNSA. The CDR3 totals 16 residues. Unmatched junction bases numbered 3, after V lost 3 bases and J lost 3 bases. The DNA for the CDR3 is TGTGCCAGCAGCTTGACTAGCGGGGGATACTACAATGAGCAGTTCTTC. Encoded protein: CASSLTSGGYYNEQFF.

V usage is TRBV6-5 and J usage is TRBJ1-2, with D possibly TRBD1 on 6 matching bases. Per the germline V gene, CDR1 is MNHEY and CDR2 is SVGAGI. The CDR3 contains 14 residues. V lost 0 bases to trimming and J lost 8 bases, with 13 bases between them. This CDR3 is CASSYSARGSGYTF. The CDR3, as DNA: TGTGCCAGCAGTTACTCCGCCAGGGGCTCCGGCTACACCTTC.

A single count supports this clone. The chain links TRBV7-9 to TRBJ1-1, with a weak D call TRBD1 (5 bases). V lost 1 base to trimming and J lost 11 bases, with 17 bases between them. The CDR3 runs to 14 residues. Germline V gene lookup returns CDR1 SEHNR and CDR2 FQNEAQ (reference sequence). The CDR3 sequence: CASSLDGRVDVAFF. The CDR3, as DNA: TGTGCCAGCAGCTTAGATGGCAGGGTCGACGTGGCTTTCTTT.

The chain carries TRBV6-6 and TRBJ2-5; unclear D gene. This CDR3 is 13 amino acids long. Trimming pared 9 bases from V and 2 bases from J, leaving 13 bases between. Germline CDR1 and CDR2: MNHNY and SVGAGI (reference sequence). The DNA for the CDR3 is TGTGCCAGTATGGGTCGGGTACAAGAGACCCAGTACTTC. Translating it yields CASMGRVQETQYF.

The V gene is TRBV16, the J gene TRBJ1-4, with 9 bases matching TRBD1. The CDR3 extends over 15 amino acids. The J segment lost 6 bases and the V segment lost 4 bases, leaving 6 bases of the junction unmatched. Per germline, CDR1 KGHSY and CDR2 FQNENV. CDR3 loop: CASSLLDRGDEKLFF. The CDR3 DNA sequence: TGTGCCAGCAGCCTACTTGACAGGGGGGATGAAAAACTGTTTTTT.

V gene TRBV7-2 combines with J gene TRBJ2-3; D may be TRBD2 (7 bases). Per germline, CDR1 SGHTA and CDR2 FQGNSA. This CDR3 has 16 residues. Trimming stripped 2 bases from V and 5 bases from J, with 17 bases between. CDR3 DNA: TGTGCCAGCAGCTTAAATTCGCGGGGGCCGGGAGATACGCAGTATTTT. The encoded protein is CASSLNSRGPGDTQYF.

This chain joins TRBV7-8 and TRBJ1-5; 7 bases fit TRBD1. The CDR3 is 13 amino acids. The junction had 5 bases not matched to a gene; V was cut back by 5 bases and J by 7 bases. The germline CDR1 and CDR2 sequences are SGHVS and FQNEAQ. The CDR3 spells CASSRQGWQPQHF. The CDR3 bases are TGTGCCAGCAGCCGACAGGGATGGCAGCCCCAGCATTTT.

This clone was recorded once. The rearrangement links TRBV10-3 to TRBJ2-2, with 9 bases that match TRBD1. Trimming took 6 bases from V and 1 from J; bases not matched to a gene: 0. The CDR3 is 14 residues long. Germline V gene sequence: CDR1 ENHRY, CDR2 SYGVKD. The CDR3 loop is CAIRGQGNTGELFF. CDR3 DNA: TGTGCCATCAGGGGACAGGGGAACACCGGGGAGCTGTTTTTT.